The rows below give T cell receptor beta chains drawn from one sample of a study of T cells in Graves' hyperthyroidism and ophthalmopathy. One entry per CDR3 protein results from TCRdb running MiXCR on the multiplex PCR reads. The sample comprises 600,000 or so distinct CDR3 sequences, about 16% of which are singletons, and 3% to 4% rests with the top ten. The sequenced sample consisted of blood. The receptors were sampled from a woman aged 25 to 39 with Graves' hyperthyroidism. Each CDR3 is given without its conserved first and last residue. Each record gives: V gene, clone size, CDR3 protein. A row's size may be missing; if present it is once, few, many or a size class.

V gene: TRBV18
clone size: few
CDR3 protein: ASSRKGYEQY

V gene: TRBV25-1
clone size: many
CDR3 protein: ASSARGGGNQPQH

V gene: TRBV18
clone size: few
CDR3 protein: ASSPSVIADTDTQY

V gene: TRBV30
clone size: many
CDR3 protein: AWSHRTEAF

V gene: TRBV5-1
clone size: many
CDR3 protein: ASSLEGVAEFYEQY

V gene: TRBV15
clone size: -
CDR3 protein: ATSREQIGREQY

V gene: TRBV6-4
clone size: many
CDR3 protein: ASSELTGPAEAF

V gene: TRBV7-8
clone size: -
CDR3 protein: ASSLLTDYYGYT

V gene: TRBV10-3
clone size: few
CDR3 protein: AIRGTADYGYT

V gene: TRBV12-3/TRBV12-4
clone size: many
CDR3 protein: ASKASNGGTEAF

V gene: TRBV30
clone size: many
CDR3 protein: AWSPGTDYGYT

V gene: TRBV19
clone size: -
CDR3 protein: ASSIGGGGETQY

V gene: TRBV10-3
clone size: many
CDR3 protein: AISDPGRGNNEQF

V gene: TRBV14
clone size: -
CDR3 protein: ASSQDHYYEQY

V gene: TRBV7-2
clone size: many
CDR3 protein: ASSSSHFRGYEQY

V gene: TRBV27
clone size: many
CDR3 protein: ASSLFSGSIVDEQF

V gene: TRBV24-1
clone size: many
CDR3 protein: ATSPGPDRATTYEQY

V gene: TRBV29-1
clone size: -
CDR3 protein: SVYSRGLAGGEQY

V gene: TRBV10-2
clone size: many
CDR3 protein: ASRGSGHEQY

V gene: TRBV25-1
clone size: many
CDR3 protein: ASSFSSTEAF

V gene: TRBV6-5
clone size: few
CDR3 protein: ASSYYTSYEQY

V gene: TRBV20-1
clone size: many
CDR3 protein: SAREAGRGRETQY

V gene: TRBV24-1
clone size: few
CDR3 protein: ATSGGDRDTDTQY

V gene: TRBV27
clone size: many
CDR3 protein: ASSPRQYTGELF

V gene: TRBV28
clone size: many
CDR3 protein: ASNRDRRYEQY

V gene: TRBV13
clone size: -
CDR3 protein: ASSLYAGTPPLH

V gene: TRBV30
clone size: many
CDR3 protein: AWEGQMNTEAF

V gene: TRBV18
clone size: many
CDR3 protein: ASSRGQDYGYT

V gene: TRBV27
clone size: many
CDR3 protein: ASSPRTGRIETQY

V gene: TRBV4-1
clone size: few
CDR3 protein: ASSQEGPGGAYEQY

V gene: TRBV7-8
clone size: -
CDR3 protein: ASSSVTSYLEQF

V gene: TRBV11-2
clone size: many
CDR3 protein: ASSLGPGMNTEAF

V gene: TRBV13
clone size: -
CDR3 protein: ASSPPTSGLYNEQF

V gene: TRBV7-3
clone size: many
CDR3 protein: ASSLLSGRALNEQF

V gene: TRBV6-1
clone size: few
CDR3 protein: ASTLRRDEPPYEQY

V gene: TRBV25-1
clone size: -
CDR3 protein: ASSLGAGGFSNQPQH

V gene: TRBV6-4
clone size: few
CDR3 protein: ASSLGLAGGYERY

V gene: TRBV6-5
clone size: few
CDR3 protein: ASSYSKGDSAAGELF

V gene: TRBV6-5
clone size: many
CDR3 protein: ASSYSRSRASGNYGYT

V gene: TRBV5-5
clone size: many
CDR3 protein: ASRYLADLTYEQY

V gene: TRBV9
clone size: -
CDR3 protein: ASSARGTTNYGYT

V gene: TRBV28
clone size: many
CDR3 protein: ASSLMRQKAF